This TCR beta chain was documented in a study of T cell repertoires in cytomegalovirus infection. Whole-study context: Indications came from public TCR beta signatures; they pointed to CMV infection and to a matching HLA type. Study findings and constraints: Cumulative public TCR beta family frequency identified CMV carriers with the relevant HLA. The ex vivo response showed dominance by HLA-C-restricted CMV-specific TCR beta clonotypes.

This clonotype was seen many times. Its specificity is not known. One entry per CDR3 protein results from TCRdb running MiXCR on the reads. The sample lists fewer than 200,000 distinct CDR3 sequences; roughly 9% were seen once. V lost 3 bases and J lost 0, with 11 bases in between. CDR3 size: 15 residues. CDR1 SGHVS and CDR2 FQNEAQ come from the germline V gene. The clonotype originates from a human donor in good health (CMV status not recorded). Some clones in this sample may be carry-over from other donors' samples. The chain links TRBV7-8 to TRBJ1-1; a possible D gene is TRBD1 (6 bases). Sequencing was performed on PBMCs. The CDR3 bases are TGTGCCAGCAGCTTCTCAGGGGTCATGAACACTGAAGCTTTCTTT. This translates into CASSFSGVMNTEAFF. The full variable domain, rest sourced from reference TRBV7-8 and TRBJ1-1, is GAGVSQSPRYKVAKRGQDVALRCDPISGHVSLFWYQQALGQGPEFLTYFQNEAQLDKSGLPSDRFFAERPEGSVSTLKIQRTQQEDSAVYLCASSFSGVMNTEAFFGQGTRLTVV.